Each of the 20 T cell receptor beta chains below was sequenced from the same sample in a study of blood T cell repertoires in COVID-19. Here immunoSEQ multiplex PCR was the method, and the copy in TCRdb shows in-frame clones only, minus some. The table lists 150,000 to 200,000 clones, 90% of them singletons, with 0.45% to 0.65% in the top ten. The sample consisted of peripheral blood. The receptor set was obtained from a man aged 45 to 65 with acute or convalescent COVID-19.

The chain is built from TRBV14 and TRBJ2-3, with TRBD2 as a possible D gene (5 bases). Germline loops: CDR1 SGHDN, CDR2 FVKESK. Trimming shortened V by 5 bases and J by 1 base, and 10 bases separated the two germline ends. The CDR3 runs to 14 residues. The chain's CDR3 is CASSKDWGTDTQYF. The CDR3 region has the DNA TGTGCCAGCAGCAAGGACTGGGGCACAGATACGCAGTATTTT.

This clone was counted a single time. The J gene is TRBJ2-5, the V gene TRBV3-1 (or the pseudogene TRBV3-2), with unresolved D. With 0 bases removed from V and 2 bases from J, the gap between germline ends came to 7 bases. The CDR3 has 14 amino acids. CDR1 is LGHDT and CDR2 is YNNKEL in the germline V gene (reference sequence). CDR3 nucleotide sequence: TGTGCCAGCAGCCAAGATCTGAGACAAGAGACCCAGTACTTC. Amino acids: CASSQDLRQETQYF.

This chain uses TRBV6-6 with TRBJ1-5; D is unclear. V gave up 2 bases and J gave up 0 bases, with 11 bases separating them. Per germline, CDR1 MNHNY and CDR2 SVGAGI (reference sequence). This CDR3 contains 16 residues. The CDR3 region has the DNA TGTGCCAGCAGTTACGGTTCCGAGTATAGCAATCAGCCCCAGCATTTT. Amino acids: CASSYGSEYSNQPQHF.

The chain has TRBV4-1 and TRBJ2-1, with D possibly being TRBD2 (5 bases). V shed 5 bases and J shed 6 bases, with 23 bases lying between them. The CDR3 is 17 amino acids. CDR1 and CDR2 from the germline V gene are MGHRA and YSYEKL. CDR3 nucleotide sequence: TGCGCCAGCAGCTTAACCCAAGGACGCGGAGGTTTCAATGAGCAGTTCTTC. Residues: CASSLTQGRGGFNEQFF.

This chain connects TRBV6-5 to TRBJ1-3, with 9 bases fitting TRBD1. Germline lookup yields CDR1 MNHEY and CDR2 SVGAGI. Trimming at V came to 4 bases and at J to 2 bases, leaving 6 bases not matched to a gene. The CDR3 totals 16 residues. The CDR3 spells CASSSATGGPGNTIYF. CDR3 nucleotides: TGTGCCAGCAGTTCAGCGACAGGGGGGCCTGGAAACACCATATATTTT.

The chain is built from TRBV27 and TRBJ2-7; the D is unclear. The CDR3 is made up of 10 amino acids. Deletions cut 6 bases from V and 5 bases from J, with 5 bases between. Germline assignment: CDR1 MNHEY and CDR2 SMNVEV (reference sequence). The CDR3 sequence: CASRYNEQYF. The CDR3 DNA reads as TGTGCCAGCAGGTACAACGAGCAGTACTTC.

The rearrangement links TRBV28 to TRBJ2-5; D is perhaps TRBD2 (7 bases). This CDR3 contains 15 residues. V was pared by 7 bases and J by 3 bases, with 18 bases between. Per the germline V gene, CDR1 is MDHEN and CDR2 is SYDVKM. The CDR3 bases are TGTGCCAGCACCTCCCGGGGGGCCATCAAAGAGACCCAGTACTTC. Translated, it gives CASTSRGAIKETQYF.

The chain recombines TRBV6-5 with TRBJ2-5; D unresolved. This CDR3 has 10 amino acids. Trimming cost V 6 bases and J 4 bases, with 3 bases left between them. Germline V gene sequence: CDR1 MNHEY, CDR2 SVGAGI. The CDR3 region has the DNA TGTGCCAGCAGGGCAGAGACCCAGTACTTC. This gives the protein CASRAETQYF.

This rearrangement joins TRBV7-9 to TRBJ1-1; D not resolved. Trimming left V 3 bases short and J 4 bases short, with 3 bases between. The CDR3 totals 11 residues. CDR1 is SEHNR and CDR2 is FQNEAQ in the germline V gene (reference sequence). This CDR3 reads CASSFITEAFF. The CDR3 nucleotides read TGTGCCAGCAGCTTTATCACTGAAGCTTTCTTT.

This clone has a single count. The chain is built from TRBV7-2 and TRBJ2-1; perhaps TRBD2 as D (6 bases). V lost 3 bases and J 4 bases, leaving 13 bases between the germline ends. The germline V gene has CDR1 SGHTA and CDR2 FQGNSA. This CDR3 has 15 amino acids. The CDR3 is CASSFSREYYNEQFF. CDR3 nucleotides: TGTGCCAGCAGCTTCAGCCGGGAGTATTACAATGAGCAGTTCTTC.

The chain employs TRBV30 and TRBJ2-7; D is perhaps TRBD2 (7 bases). V lost 0 bases and J 0 bases, leaving 15 bases between the germline ends. The CDR3 totals 16 residues. In germline, CDR1 is GTSNPN, CDR2 SVGIG (reference sequence). CDR3 amino acids: CAWSVPRGGTSYEQYF. The CDR3 nucleotides are TGTGCCTGGAGTGTACCGAGGGGGGGGACCTCCTACGAGCAGTACTTC. Using reference TRBV30 and TRBJ2-7 for the parts outside the CDR3, the full variable domain is SQTIHQWPATLVQPVGSPLSLECTVEGTSNPNLYWYRQAAGRGLQLLFYSVGIGQISSEVPQNLSASRPQDRQFILSSKKLLLSDSGFYLCAWSVPRGGTSYEQYFGPGTRLTVT.

This clone occurred a few times. This chain uses TRBV10-2 with TRBJ2-7, with TRBD2 matching over 10 bases. With V trimmed by 7 bases and J by 2 bases, 5 bases remained unmatched. The CDR3 runs 14 residues. The germline V gene has CDR1 WSHSY and CDR2 SAAADI. The CDR3 bases are TGCGCCAGCAAAACTAGCGGGGCTGCCTACGAGCAGTACTTC. Translation: CASKTSGAAYEQYF.

The chain carries TRBV5-4 and TRBJ2-3, with D possibly TRBD2 on 5 matching bases. Looked up from germline, CDR1 is SGHNT and CDR2 is YYREEE (reference sequence). The V end lost 1 base, the J end lost 4 bases, and 13 bases lay between the germline ends. The CDR3 is 15 residues long. In DNA, the CDR3 is TGTGCCAGCAGCTTGATCGGGGTAGGTGCAGATACGCAGTATTTT. Its protein is CASSLIGVGADTQYF.

This clone was counted between two and nine times. The chain uses TRBV10-3 and TRBJ2-5, with D perhaps matching TRBD2 (6 bases). This CDR3 is 16 amino acids long. V was pared by 0 bases and J by 7 bases, with 18 bases between. Germline CDR1 ENHRY, CDR2 SYGVKD. In nucleotides, the CDR3 is TGTGCCATCAGTGAGTCTTTAGCGGTGTTTTCTGGGACCCAGTACTTC. Its translation: CAISESLAVFSGTQYF.

The chain uses TRBV19 and TRBJ2-7; 8 nucleotides align to TRBD2. CDR1 is LNHDA and CDR2 is SQIVND in the germline V gene (reference sequence). Trimming at V came to 2 bases and at J to 5 bases, leaving 8 bases not matched to a gene. The CDR3 extends over 15 amino acids. The CDR3 DNA sequence: TGTGCCAGTAGTATAAGCAGCGGGAGTACCAACGAGCAGTACTTC. This translates into CASSISSGSTNEQYF.

V is TRBV28 and J is TRBJ1-1; a weak D match, TRBD1 (6 bases). The CDR3 covers 17 residues. V was trimmed by 6 bases and J by 4 bases, leaving 24 bases between them. Per the germline V gene, CDR1 is MDHEN and CDR2 is SYDVKM. The CDR3 coding sequence is TGTGCCAGCAGGAACAAGTGGGGGGCGCGGGGGGTCACTGAAGCTTTCTTT. Encoded protein: CASRNKWGARGVTEAFF.

V and J are TRBV6-2 or TRBV6-3 and TRBJ2-2, with 9 bases fitting TRBD1. In germline, CDR1 is MNHEY, CDR2 SVGEGT. The CDR3 has 13 residues. V was pared by 4 bases and J by 6 bases, with 0 bases of the junction left unmatched. DNA for the CDR3: TGTGCCAGCAGTTGGACAGGGGCCGGGGAGCTGTTTTTT. Amino acids: CASSWTGAGELFF.

The chain has TRBV7-9 and TRBJ2-5; 7 bases match TRBD1. The CDR3 runs to 16 residues. Germline values: CDR1 SEHNR, CDR2 FQNEAQ (reference sequence). J was trimmed by 5 bases and V by 5 bases; bases with no gene match: 14. CDR3 loop: CASSPLPGQLGETQYF. CDR3 in DNA: TGTGCCAGCAGCCCACTACCGGGACAGTTAGGGGAGACCCAGTACTTC.

The rearrangement joins TRBV27 to TRBJ1-5; the match to TRBD1 covers 8 bases. V trimming: 4 bases; J trimming: 2 bases; junction bases outside the gene matches: 4. The germline gives CDR1 MNHEY, CDR2 SMNVEV (reference sequence). CDR3 length: 15 amino acids. The CDR3 DNA reads as TGTGCCAGCAGTTCCGGACAGGGAGGCAATCAGCCCCAGCATTTT. This translates into CASSSGQGGNQPQHF.

This chain joins TRBV20-1 and TRBJ1-2; 7 bases are shared with TRBD1. CDR3 length equals 17 residues. Germline values: CDR1 DFQATT, CDR2 SNEGSKA (reference sequence). Unmatched junction bases numbered 17, after V lost 3 bases and J lost 4 bases. The CDR3 loop is CSASHTGAIKSSYGYTF. CDR3 sequence (DNA): TGCAGTGCTAGTCACACAGGGGCTATAAAGTCTAGCTATGGCTACACCTTC.